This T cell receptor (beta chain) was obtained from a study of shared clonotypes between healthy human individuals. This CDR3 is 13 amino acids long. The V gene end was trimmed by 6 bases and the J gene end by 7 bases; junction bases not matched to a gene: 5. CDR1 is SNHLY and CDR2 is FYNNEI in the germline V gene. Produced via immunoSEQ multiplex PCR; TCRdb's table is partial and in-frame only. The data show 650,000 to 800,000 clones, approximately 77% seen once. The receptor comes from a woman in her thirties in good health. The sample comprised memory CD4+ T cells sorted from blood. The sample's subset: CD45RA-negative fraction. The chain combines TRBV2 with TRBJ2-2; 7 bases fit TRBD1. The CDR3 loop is CASRQGESGELFF. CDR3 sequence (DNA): TGTGCCAGCAGGCAGGGGGAGAGCGGGGAGCTGTTTTTT. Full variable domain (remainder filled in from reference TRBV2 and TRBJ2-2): EPEVTQTPSHQVTQMGQEVILRCVPISNHLYFYWYRQILGQKVEFLVSFYNNEISEKSEIFDDQFSVERPDGSNFTLKIRSTKLEDSAMYFCASRQGESGELFFGEGSRLTVL.